The rows below give T cell receptor beta chains drawn from one sample of a study of blood T cell repertoires in COVID-19. Here immunoSEQ multiplex PCR was the method, and the copy in TCRdb shows in-frame clones only, minus some. This table holds approximately 160,000 clones, roughly four fifths found once. The sample was peripheral blood. Every receptor here comes from an elderly woman with acute or convalescent COVID-19. Each CDR3 is given without its conserved first and last residue.

V	CDR3
TRBV10-2	ASRGTAYNEQF
TRBV4-3	ASSQDRASGGADTQY
TRBV9	ASSVVSGTGANVLT
TRBV7-7	ASSQTTGFYEQF
TRBV7-6	ASSLSRGSPNEQF
TRBV14	ASSQDTPREKLF
TRBV6-2/TRBV6-3	ASSRGLRVAEAF
TRBV5-1	ASSSHGTGGDTQY
TRBV27	ASSLRQSYGYT
TRBV6-6	ASSRLAGGHNEQF
TRBV3-1/TRBV3-2	ASSQVDGRAGTDTQY
TRBV27	ASSWDRGNTGELF
TRBV11-2	ASSPGLFPSADTQY
TRBV27	ASSFLPLASIPAYEQY
TRBV25-1	ASSEDRDTGELF
TRBV9	ASSLTSGGDTQY